The following is a T cell receptor beta chain sequence with its context. Its target is unknown. Between the trimmed V and J ends, which lost 7 bases and 4 bases, there was a span of 14 bases. The CDR3 consists of 14 residues. This record comes from a study of Graves' ophthalmopathy and Graves' hyperthyroidism. Study findings and constraints: As the model predicted ophthalmopathy progression, it achieved a sensitivity of just over 70% and a specificity of approximately 72%. Using a 13-signature model, the authors split ophthalmopathy from stable hyperthyroidism, with roughly 91% sensitivity and around 84% specificity. Blood also harbored most expanded thyroid clonotypes above 0.001 frequency.

Amplification from RNA transcripts yielded the TCR beta CDR3 regions. After a first-round RT-PCR with HTBI primers, a second-round multiplex PCR was run. One entry per CDR3 protein, called by TCRdb with MiXCR from the multiplex PCR reads. The sample lists around 1.1 million distinct CDR3 sequences, about 38% occurring once. The chain recombines TRBV12-3 or TRBV12-4 with TRBJ1-3; D may be TRBD1 (5 bases). The sequence derives from an adult man with Graves' hyperthyroidism. Material for sequencing was peripheral blood or thyroid tissue (not recorded which). The chain's CDR3 is CASKFGGLGNTIYF. Written as DNA, the CDR3 is TGTGCCAGCAAGTTTGGGGGGTTAGGAAACACCATATATTTT.